This T cell receptor (beta chain) was identified in a study of radiotherapy plus CTLA-4 blockade in lung cancer. Study conclusions and caveats: Tumor-origin TCR clones grew in blood after radiotherapy plus ipilimumab.

Only in-frame clones appear in the TCRdb table, and some are missing; sequencing was by immunoSEQ multiplex PCR. The sample lists approximately 69,000 clones; roughly 80% were seen once. To note about this clone: Its antigen is unidentified.

The receptor was isolated from a human donor with non-small cell lung cancer who had a complete response to radiotherapy plus ipilimumab. Sequencing used peripheral blood, obtained from a patient treated with radiotherapy plus ipilimumab.

Here the CDR3 reads CASSLGDTGTNEQFF. CDR3 DNA sequence: TGCGCCAGCAGCTTGGGTGACACCGGAACCAATGAGCAGTTCTTC. The chain uses TRBV5-1 and TRBJ2-1, with D uncertain. V was shortened by 0 bases and J by 6 bases, with 13 bases between the two germline ends. Germline V gene lookup returns CDR1 SGHRS and CDR2 YFSETQ. The CDR3 extends over 15 amino acids.